This T cell receptor beta chain stems from a study of blood T cell repertoires in COVID-19. Study in general: Samples of COVID-19 (acute and convalescent) were obtained from the United States, Italy and Spain.

The Seattle patients, enrolled during active infection, were followed longitudinally. Methods used by the authors: Scientists estimated how many nucleated cells there were by amplifying reference gene primers. The protocol was immunoSEQ multiplex PCR, while the TCRdb copy is restricted to in-frame clones and leaves out a portion. Clonal size and the V and J genes are those of that table, whereas D and trimming came from the DNA. The sample has nearly 300,000 clones; approximately 84% are singletons. The sequence derives from a human donor with COVID-19, enrolled during active disease. The donor label of this sample is uncertain. The sample was peripheral blood.

The CDR3: CASSIEIQGSEAFF. DNA for the CDR3: TGTGCCAGTAGTATAGAGATACAGGGGTCTGAAGCTTTCTTT. This chain joins TRBV19 and TRBJ1-1; TRBD1 matches 7 bases. Germline CDR1 reads LNHDA; CDR2 reads SQIVND (reference sequence). CDR3 length: 14 amino acids. V gave up 0 bases and J gave up 6 bases; unmatched junction bases: 4.